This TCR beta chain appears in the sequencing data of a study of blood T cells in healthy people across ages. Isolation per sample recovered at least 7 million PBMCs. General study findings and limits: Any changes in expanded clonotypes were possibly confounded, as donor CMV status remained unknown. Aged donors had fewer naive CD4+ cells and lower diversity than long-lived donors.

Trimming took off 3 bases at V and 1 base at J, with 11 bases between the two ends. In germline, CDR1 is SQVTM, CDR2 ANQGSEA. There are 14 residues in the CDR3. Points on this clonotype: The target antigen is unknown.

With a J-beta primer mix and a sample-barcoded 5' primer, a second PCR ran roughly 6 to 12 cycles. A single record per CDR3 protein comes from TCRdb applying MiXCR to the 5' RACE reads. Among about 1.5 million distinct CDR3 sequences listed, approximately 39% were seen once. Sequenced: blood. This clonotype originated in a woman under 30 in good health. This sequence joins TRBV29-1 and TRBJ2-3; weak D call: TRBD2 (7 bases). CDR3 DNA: TGCAGCGTTGACGAGGGGGGGGGCACAGATACGCAGTATTTT. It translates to CSVDEGGGTDTQYF.